This T cell receptor (beta chain) is from a study of blood T cell repertoires in COVID-19. Germline lookup yields CDR1 MDHEN and CDR2 SYDVKM. This CDR3 spans 15 amino acids. V lost 3 bases to trimming and J lost 6 bases; unmatched junction nucleotides: 4. TCRdb's copy holds only in-frame clones and misses some; the assay was immunoSEQ multiplex PCR. The table has 66,000 or so clones, roughly 78% seen once. Material for sequencing was peripheral blood. The receptor's source is a human donor in a cohort sampled during active COVID-19. V and J are TRBV28 and TRBJ2-1; 11 bases map to TRBD2. CDR3 DNA sequence: TGTGCCAGCAGTTTCACTAGCGGGAGAACCAATGAGCAGTTCTTC. Translating gives CASSFTSGRTNEQFF.